These 7 T cell receptor beta chains came from one sample sequenced in a study of blood T cell repertoires in COVID-19. The data were produced by immunoSEQ multiplex PCR, yet TCRdb's version contains in-frame clones alone and is incomplete. The table has about 170,000 clones, roughly 80% seen once; the top ten hold about 14%. The sample taken for sequencing was peripheral blood. Receptors were obtained from a woman in her 70s with COVID-19, enrolled during active disease.

This chain uses TRBV29-1 with TRBJ2-1, with 9 bases matching TRBD2. The trim removed 3 bases at V and 7 bases at J, leaving 7 bases unmatched. In germline, CDR1 is SQVTM, CDR2 ANQGSEA. The CDR3 consists of 14 residues. For the CDR3, the DNA is TGCAGCGTTGACCCTAGCGGGATCGGGAATGAGCAGTTCTTC. Protein product: CSVDPSGIGNEQFF.

The rearrangement uses TRBV19 and TRBJ1-4, with D unresolved. The germline V gene has CDR1 LNHDA and CDR2 SQIVND (reference sequence). Trimming stripped 7 bases from V and 4 bases from J, with 4 bases between. The CDR3 spans 11 residues. CDR3 in amino acids: CASNYNEKLFF. The CDR3 DNA is TGTGCCAGTAACTATAATGAAAAACTGTTTTTT.

The V and J genes are TRBV6-5 and TRBJ1-2; possible D gene TRBD1, 5 bases. V lost 3 bases to trimming and J lost 4 bases, with 12 bases between them. Per germline, CDR1 MNHEY and CDR2 SVGAGI. This CDR3 spans 14 amino acids. As DNA, the CDR3 is TGTGCCAGCAGTTATCAGGAGGGGCCCTATGGCTACACCTTC. This gives the protein CASSYQEGPYGYTF.

The V and J genes are TRBV19 and TRBJ2-3; 7 positions match TRBD1. This CDR3 region has 15 residues. In germline, CDR1 is LNHDA, CDR2 SQIVND (reference sequence). Germline trimming cut 7 bases from V and 0 bases from J; bases unmatched to any gene: 7. The CDR3 DNA sequence: TGTGCCAGTAACCACAGGGGATTCAGCACAGATACGCAGTATTTT. This sequence encodes CASNHRGFSTDTQYF.

The J gene is TRBJ1-6, the V gene TRBV2; 7 positions match TRBD1. The CDR3 runs to 17 residues. With V trimmed by 6 bases and J by 0 bases, 8 bases remained unmatched. CDR1 is SNHLY and CDR2 is FYNNEI in the germline V gene. CDR3 protein: CASRRQGGSSYNSPLHF. In DNA, the CDR3 is TGTGCCAGCAGACGACAGGGTGGGAGCTCCTATAATTCACCCCTCCACTTT.

The chain carries TRBV2 and TRBJ1-5, with a possible D match to TRBD1 (5 bases). This CDR3 has 15 residues. Trimming took off 6 bases at V and 4 bases at J, with 16 bases between the two ends. The germline CDR1 and CDR2 sequences are SNHLY and FYNNEI. As DNA, the CDR3 is TGTGCCAGCAGCCTCAACTTGGGGGGAAATCAGCCCCAGCATTTT. Residues: CASSLNLGGNQPQHF.

The genes are TRBV11-2 and TRBJ1-1; weak D call: TRBD1 (5 bases). V was cut by 5 bases and J by 5 bases, with 15 bases left in between. Per the germline V gene, CDR1 is SGHAT and CDR2 is FQNNGV. The CDR3 is 14 residues long. CDR3 in DNA: TGTGCCAGCAGCCTTCGACGGGGGGAGACTGAAGCTTTCTTT. Its protein is CASSLRRGETEAFF. The full variable domain, rest sourced from reference TRBV11-2 and TRBJ1-1, is EAGVAQSPRYKIIEKRQSVAFWCNPISGHATLYWYQQILGQGPKLLIQFQNNGVVDDSQLPKDRFSAERLKGVDSTLKIQPAKLEDSAVYLCASSLRRGETEAFFGQGTRLTVV.